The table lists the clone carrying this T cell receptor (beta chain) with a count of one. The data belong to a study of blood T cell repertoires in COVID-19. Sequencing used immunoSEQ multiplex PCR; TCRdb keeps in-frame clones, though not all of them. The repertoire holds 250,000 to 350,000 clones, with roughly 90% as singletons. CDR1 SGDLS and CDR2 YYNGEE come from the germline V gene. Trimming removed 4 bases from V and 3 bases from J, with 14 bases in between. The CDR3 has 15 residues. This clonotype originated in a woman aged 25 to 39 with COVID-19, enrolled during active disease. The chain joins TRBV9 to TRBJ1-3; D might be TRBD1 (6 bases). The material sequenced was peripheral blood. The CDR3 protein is CASSKQGTGGNTIYF. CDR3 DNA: TGTGCCAGCAGCAAACAGGGAACGGGTGGAAACACCATATATTTT.